One sample yielded the 7 T cell receptor beta chains listed below, sequenced in a study of PD-1 blockade in classical Hodgkin lymphoma. Assay: immunoSEQ multiplex PCR; the TCRdb copy retains only in-frame clones and omits some. This sample has 13,000 or so clones, with around 84% found just once. Each patient relapsed following autologous stem cell transplantation, and prior brentuximab vedotin exposure differed. Specimen: peripheral blood mononuclear cells (PBMCs), collected at baseline. The receptors come from a human donor with classical Hodgkin lymphoma.

The chain recombines TRBV7-9 with TRBJ2-7; D is perhaps TRBD2 (5 bases). Germline CDR1 is SEHNR and CDR2 is FQNEAQ (reference sequence). The CDR3 covers 14 residues. V shed 10 bases and J shed 0 bases, with 16 bases lying between them. CDR3 coding DNA: TGTGCCACAGATGATAGCGTAAGCTCCTACGAGCAGTACTTC. This codes for CATDDSVSSYEQYF.

This clone appeared a single time. The gene calls are TRBV7-2 and TRBJ1-2; no clear D. V lost 2 bases, J lost 1 base, and 5 bases lay in between. The CDR3 has 13 residues. Germline CDR1 reads SGHTA; CDR2 reads FQGNSA. The CDR3 sequence is CASSLILNYGYTF. CDR3 DNA sequence: TGTGCCAGCAGCTTAATCCTTAACTATGGCTACACCTTC. The entire variable domain, with the rest obtained from reference TRBV7-2 and TRBJ1-2, is as follows: GAGVSQSPSNKVTEKGKDVELRCDPISGHTALYWYRQSLGQGLEFLIYFQGNSAPDKSGLPSDRFSAERTGGSVSTLTIQRTQQEDSAVYLCASSLILNYGYTFGSGTRLTVV.

The chain is built from TRBV6-5 and TRBJ2-7; D assignment may be TRBD1 or TRBD2 (5 bases each). The V end lost 0 bases, the J end lost 3 bases, and 12 bases lay between the germline ends. The germline V gene has CDR1 MNHEY and CDR2 SVGAGI. The CDR3 extends over 15 amino acids. CDR3 DNA: TGTGCCAGCAGTTACTCGACGGGACCCCTCTACGAGCAGTACTTC. Encoded protein: CASSYSTGPLYEQYF.

This chain links TRBV5-1 with TRBJ2-7, with a possible D match to TRBD1 (7 bases). V lost 6 bases and J lost 4, with 17 bases in between. The germline CDR1 and CDR2 sequences are SGHRS and YFSETQ. The CDR3 consists of 14 residues. In nucleotides, the CDR3 is TGCGCCAGCATGGGAGGACAGGTAGGATACGAGCAGTACTTC. It specifies CASMGGQVGYEQYF.

This clone was recorded once. This sequence joins TRBV30 and TRBJ1-1; D not certain. This CDR3 spans 15 amino acids. The V end lost 5 bases, the J end lost 4 bases, and 20 bases lay between the germline ends. The V gene's germline CDR1 is GTSNPN and CDR2 SVGIG (reference sequence). The CDR3, as DNA: TGTGCCTGGCGGACGGCCCAGAAGGGAGGCACTGAAGCTTTCTTT. This gives the protein CAWRTAQKGGTEAFF. The full variable domain, rest sourced from reference TRBV30 and TRBJ1-1, is SQTIHQWPATLVQPVGSPLSLECTVEGTSNPNLYWYRQAAGRGLQLLFYSVGIGQISSEVPQNLSASRPQDRQFILSSKKLLLSDSGFYLCAWRTAQKGGTEAFFGQGTRLTVV.

The chain combines TRBV9 with TRBJ1-1, with D possibly matching TRBD1 (5 bases). Trimming cost V 4 bases and J 2 bases, with 15 bases left between them. CDR3 size: 15 residues. Germline CDR1 SGDLS, CDR2 YYNGEE. The CDR3 loop is CASSLEGNLNTEAFF. CDR3 bases: TGTGCCAGCAGCCTAGAGGGGAATTTAAACACTGAAGCTTTCTTT. Using reference TRBV9 and TRBJ1-1 for the parts outside the CDR3, the full variable domain is DSGVTQTPKHLITATGQRVTLRCSPRSGDLSVYWYQQSLDQGLQFLIQYYNGEERAKGNILERFSAQQFPDLHSELNLSSLELGDSALYFCASSLEGNLNTEAFFGQGTRLTVV.

This chain uses TRBV29-1 with TRBJ2-1; D may be TRBD2 (6 bases). Trimming removed 4 bases at V and 7 bases at J, with 14 bases between. Germline CDR1 SQVTM, CDR2 ANQGSEA. CDR3 length: 13 amino acids. The CDR3 nucleotides read TGCAGCGTTGTAGGTTTAGCGGAAAATGAGCAGTTCTTC. Translation gives CSVVGLAENEQFF.